This T cell receptor (beta chain) stems from a study of OX40 agonist ivuxolimab in advanced cancers. Study summary: Administration of intravenous ivuxolimab to patients occurred every 2 weeks at 0.01 to 10 mg/kg. Participants could have had prior anti-PD-1, anti-PD-L1 or anti-CTLA-4 therapy, and approximately 40% had some.

With autoimmune disease history or systemic immunosuppression, patients were excluded. Profiled with immunoSEQ multiplex PCR; TCRdb holds only in-frame clones, not every one. The table lists approximately 70,000 clones, approximately 78% of them singletons, with approximately 1.1% in the top ten. Specimen: CD4+ or CD8+ T cells sorted from blood, collected in a trial of the OX40 agonist ivuxolimab. The receptor was derived from an adult with an advanced solid tumor such as melanoma, head and neck, liver or kidney cancer.

In nucleotides, the CDR3 is TGTGCCAGCCTCCGGTCGGGGGGCCTGTACTTC. Its protein is CASLRSGGLYF. The J gene is TRBJ2-7, the V gene TRBV6-5; the D gene is possibly TRBD2 (7 bases). Germline V gives CDR1 MNHEY, CDR2 SVGAGI. The germline V and J ends were trimmed by 8 bases and 12 bases, with 17 bases remaining between them. This CDR3 comprises 11 residues.